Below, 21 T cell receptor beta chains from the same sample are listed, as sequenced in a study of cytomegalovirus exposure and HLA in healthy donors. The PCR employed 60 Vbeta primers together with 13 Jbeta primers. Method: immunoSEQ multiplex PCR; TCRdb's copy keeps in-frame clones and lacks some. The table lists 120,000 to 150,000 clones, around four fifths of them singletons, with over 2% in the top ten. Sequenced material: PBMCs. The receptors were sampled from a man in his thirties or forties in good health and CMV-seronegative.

The DNA of the CDR3 is TGTGCCAGCAGCTCACCGGGACAGGGTCGAGAGCAGTACTTC. Its protein is CASSSPGQGREQYF. This sequence joins TRBV5-4 and TRBJ2-7, with 9 bases aligning to TRBD1. Germline values: CDR1 SGHNT, CDR2 YYREEE (reference sequence). The CDR3 has 14 residues. Germline trimming cut 3 bases from V and 7 bases from J; bases unmatched to any gene: 8.

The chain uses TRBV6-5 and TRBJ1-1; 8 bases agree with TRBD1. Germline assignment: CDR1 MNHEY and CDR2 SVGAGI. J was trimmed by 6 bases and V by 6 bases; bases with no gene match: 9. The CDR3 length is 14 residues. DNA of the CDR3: TGTGCCAGCAGCCCAAGGACAGGGTCGGCTGAAGCTTTCTTT. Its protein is CASSPRTGSAEAFF.

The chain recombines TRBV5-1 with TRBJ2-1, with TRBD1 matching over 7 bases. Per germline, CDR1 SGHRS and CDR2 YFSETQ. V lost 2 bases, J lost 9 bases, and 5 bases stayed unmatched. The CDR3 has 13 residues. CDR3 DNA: TGCGCCAGCAGCTTAGGGACAGAGGGTGAGCAGTTCTTC. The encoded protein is CASSLGTEGEQFF.

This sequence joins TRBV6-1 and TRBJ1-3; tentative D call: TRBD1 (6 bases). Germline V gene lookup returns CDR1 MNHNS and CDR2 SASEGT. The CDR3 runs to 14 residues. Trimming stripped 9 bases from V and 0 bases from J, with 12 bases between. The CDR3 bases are TGTGCCAGTAAATCACAGGGCTCTGGAAACACCATATATTTT. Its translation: CASKSQGSGNTIYF.

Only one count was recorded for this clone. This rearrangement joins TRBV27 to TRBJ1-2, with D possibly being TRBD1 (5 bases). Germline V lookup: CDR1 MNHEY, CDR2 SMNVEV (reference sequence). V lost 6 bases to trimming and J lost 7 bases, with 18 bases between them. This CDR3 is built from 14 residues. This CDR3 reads CASSPIGGLSGYTF. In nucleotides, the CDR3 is TGTGCCAGCAGCCCCATCGGGGGTCTAAGTGGCTACACCTTC.

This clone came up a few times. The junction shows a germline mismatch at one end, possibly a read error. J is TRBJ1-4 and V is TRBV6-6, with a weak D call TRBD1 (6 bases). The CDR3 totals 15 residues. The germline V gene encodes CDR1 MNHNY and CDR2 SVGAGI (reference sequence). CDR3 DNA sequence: TGTGCCAGCAGTAACTCGCAGGGGATTAATGAAAAACTGTTTTTT. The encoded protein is CASSNSQGINEKLFF.

CDR3 DNA sequence: TGTGCCAGCAGCGTAGGGGGACAGTCTAATGAAAAACTGTTTTTT. Its protein product is CASSVGGQSNEKLFF. The chain is built from TRBV9 and TRBJ1-4, with 7 bases matching TRBD1. Per the germline V gene, CDR1 is SGDLS and CDR2 is YYNGEE. V trimming: 0 bases; J trimming: 3 bases; junction bases outside the gene matches: 2. This CDR3 region has 15 residues.

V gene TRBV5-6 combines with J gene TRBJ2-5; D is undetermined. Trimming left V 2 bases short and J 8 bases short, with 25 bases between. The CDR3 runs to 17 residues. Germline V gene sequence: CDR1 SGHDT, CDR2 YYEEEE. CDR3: CASSFSTSRPKRGTQYF. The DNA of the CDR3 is TGTGCCAGCAGCTTTTCGACTTCGCGCCCCAAGAGAGGTACCCAGTACTTC. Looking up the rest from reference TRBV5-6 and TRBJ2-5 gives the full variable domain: DAGVTQSPTHLIKTRGQQVTLRCSPKSGHDTVSWYQQALGQGPQFIFQYYEEEERQRGNFPDRFSGHQFPNYSSELNVNALLLGDSALYLCASSFSTSRPKRGTQYFGPGTRLLVL.

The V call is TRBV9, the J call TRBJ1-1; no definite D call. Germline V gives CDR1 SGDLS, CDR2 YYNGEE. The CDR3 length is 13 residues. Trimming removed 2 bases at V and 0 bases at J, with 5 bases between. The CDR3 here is CASSVPMNTEAFF. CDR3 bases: TGTGCCAGCAGCGTTCCTATGAACACTGAAGCTTTCTTT.

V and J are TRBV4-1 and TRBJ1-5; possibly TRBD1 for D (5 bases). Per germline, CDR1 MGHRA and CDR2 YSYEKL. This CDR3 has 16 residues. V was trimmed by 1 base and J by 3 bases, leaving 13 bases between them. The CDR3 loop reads CASSQAPTDYNQPQHF. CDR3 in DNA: TGCGCCAGCAGCCAAGCCCCGACAGATTACAATCAGCCCCAGCATTTT.

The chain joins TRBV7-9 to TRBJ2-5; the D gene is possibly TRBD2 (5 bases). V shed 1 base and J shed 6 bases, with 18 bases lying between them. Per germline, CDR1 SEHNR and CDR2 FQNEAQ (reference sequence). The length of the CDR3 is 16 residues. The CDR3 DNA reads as TGTGCCAGCAGCTTAGGTTCAGGACTTGGACTGAAGACCCAGTACTTC. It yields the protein CASSLGSGLGLKTQYF.

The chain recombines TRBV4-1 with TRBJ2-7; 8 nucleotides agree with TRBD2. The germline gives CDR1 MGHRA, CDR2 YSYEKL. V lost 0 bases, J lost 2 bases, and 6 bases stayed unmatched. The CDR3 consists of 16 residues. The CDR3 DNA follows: TGCGCCAGCAGCCAAGATGGGACTAGGACGCCCTACGAGCAGTACTTC. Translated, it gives CASSQDGTRTPYEQYF.

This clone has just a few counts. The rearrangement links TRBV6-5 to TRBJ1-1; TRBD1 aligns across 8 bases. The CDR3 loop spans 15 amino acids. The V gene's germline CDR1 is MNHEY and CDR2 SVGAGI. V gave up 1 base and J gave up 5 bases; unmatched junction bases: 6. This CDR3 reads CASSYFAGGNTEAFF. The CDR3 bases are TGTGCCAGCAGTTACTTCGCAGGGGGCAATACTGAAGCTTTCTTT.

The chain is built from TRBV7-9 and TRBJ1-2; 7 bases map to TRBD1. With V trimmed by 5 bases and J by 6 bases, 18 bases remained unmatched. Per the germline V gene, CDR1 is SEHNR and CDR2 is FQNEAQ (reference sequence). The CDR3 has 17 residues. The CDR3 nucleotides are TGTGCCAGCAGCCACAGGACAGGATCATCCTATTCAGATGGCTACACCTTC. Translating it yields CASSHRTGSSYSDGYTF.

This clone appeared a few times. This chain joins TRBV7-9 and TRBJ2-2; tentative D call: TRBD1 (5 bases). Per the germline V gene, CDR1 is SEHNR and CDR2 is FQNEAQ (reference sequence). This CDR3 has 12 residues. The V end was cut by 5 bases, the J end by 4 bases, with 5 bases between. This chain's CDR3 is CASSRGTGELFF. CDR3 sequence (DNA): TGTGCCAGCAGCAGGGGCACCGGGGAGCTGTTTTTT.

The CDR3 reads CASSLWGLYNEQFF. In nucleotides, the CDR3 is TGTGCCAGCAGCTTGTGGGGACTATACAATGAGCAGTTCTTC. The chain carries TRBV5-4 and TRBJ2-1; 7 positions match TRBD2. This CDR3 spans 14 amino acids. Trimming took 1 base from V and 4 from J; bases not matched to a gene: 2. CDR1 and CDR2 (germline): SGHNT, YYREEE (reference sequence).

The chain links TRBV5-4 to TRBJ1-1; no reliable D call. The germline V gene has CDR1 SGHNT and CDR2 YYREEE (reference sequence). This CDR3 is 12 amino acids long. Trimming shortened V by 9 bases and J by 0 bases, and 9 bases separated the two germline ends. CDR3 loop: CATWAMNTEAFF. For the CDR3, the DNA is TGTGCCACCTGGGCCATGAACACTGAAGCTTTCTTT.

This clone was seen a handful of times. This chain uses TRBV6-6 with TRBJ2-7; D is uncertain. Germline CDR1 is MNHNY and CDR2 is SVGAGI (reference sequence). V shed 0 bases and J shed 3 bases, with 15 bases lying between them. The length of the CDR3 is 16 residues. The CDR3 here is CASSYSLRRVGYEQYF. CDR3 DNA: TGTGCCAGCAGTTACTCCTTACGCCGGGTCGGCTACGAGCAGTACTTC.

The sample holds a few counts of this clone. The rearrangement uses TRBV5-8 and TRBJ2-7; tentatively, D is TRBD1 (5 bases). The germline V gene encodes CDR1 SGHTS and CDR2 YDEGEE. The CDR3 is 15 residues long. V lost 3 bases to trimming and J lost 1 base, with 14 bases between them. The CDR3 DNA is TGTGCCAGCAGCTATCGGAGACAGCTATCCTACGAGCAGTACTTC. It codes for CASSYRRQLSYEQYF. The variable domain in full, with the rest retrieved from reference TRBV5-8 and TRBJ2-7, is EAGVTQSPTHLIKTRGQQATLRCSPISGHTSVYWYQQALGLGLQFLLWYDEGEERNRGNFPPRFSGRQFPNYSSELNVNALELEDSALYLCASSYRRQLSYEQYFGPGTRLTVT.

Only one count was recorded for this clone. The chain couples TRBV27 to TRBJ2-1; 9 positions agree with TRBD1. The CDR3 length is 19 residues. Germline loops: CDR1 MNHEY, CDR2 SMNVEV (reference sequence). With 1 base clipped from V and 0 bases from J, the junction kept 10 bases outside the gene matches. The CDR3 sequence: CASSLYAPRTGVSYNEQFF. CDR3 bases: TGTGCCAGCAGTTTATACGCCCCCAGGACAGGGGTCTCCTACAATGAGCAGTTCTTC.

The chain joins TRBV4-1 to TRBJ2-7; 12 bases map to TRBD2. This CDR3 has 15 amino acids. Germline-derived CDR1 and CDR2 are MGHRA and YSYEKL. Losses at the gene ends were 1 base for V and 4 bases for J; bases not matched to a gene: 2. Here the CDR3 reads CASSQGTSGIYEQYF. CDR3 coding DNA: TGCGCCAGCAGCCAAGGGACTAGCGGGATATACGAGCAGTACTTC.